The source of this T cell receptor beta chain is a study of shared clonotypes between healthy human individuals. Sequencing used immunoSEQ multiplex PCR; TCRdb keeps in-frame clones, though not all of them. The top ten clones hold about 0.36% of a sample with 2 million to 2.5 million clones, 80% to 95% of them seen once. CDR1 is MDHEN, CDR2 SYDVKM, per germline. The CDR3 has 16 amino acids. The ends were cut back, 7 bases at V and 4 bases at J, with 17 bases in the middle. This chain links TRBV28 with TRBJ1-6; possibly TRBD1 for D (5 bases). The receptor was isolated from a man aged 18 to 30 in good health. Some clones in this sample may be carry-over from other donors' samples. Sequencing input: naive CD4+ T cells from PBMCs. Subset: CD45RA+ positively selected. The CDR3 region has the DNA TGTGCCAGCACCAAAACCGACAGTAGATATAATTCACCCCTCCACTTT. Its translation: CASTKTDSRYNSPLHF.